The entry below describes one T cell receptor (beta chain). What it binds is not known. Germline V CDR1 and CDR2: SQVTM, ANQGSEA. V lost 4 bases, J lost 1 base, and 11 bases stayed unmatched. The CDR3 extends over 16 amino acids. The sample belongs to a study of cytotoxic CD8 clonotypes in ibrutinib-treated CLL. Looking at the study overall: Specimens for response were gathered following a median about a year of therapy, spanning 6 to 36.

Around 2.2 micrograms of genomic DNA came from cryopreserved PBMCs for TCR beta libraries. Profiled with immunoSEQ multiplex PCR; TCRdb holds only in-frame clones, not every one. The table lists over 120,000 clones, around 80% of them singletons. Study-level findings and limits: Progressing patients had sampling times that differed from those of sustained-remission patients. Treatment left the uncommon public clonotypes either contracted or stable in frequency.

The rearrangement joins TRBV29-1 to TRBJ1-2; 8 bases are shared with TRBD1. This TCR was sampled from a human donor with chronic lymphocytic leukemia. This material consisted of PBMCs, taken after 12 months of ibrutinib treatment. The CDR3 reads CSVVVSGTGRNYGYTF. As DNA, the CDR3 is TGCAGCGTTGTCGTAAGTGGGACAGGTCGTAACTATGGCTACACCTTC.